A single sample is the source of the 23 T cell receptor beta chains below, sequenced in a study of blood T cell repertoires in COVID-19. TCRdb's table, derived via immunoSEQ multiplex PCR, lists solely in-frame clones and lacks some. Of around 140,000 clones in the sample, approximately 87% were seen once. Sequenced sample: peripheral blood. The receptors originated from a human donor in a cohort sampled during active COVID-19.

The chain combines TRBV19 with TRBJ2-5; 8 bases match TRBD1. The CDR3 is 16 amino acids. J gave up 4 bases and V 6 bases, and 13 bases lay outside the gene matches. Germline assignment: CDR1 LNHDA and CDR2 SQIVND (reference sequence). The CDR3 bases are TGTGCCAGTAGCCAAATCGCAGGGGGCTTGGGAGAGACCCAGTACTTC. Encoded protein: CASSQIAGGLGETQYF.

This clone was counted between two and nine times. The rearrangement links TRBV3-1 (or the pseudogene TRBV3-2) to TRBJ1-1; weak D call: TRBD1 (5 bases). Trimming removed 1 base from V and 9 bases from J, with 9 bases in between. The CDR3 sequence is 12 residues long. Germline V gene sequence: CDR1 LGHDT, CDR2 YNNKEL (reference sequence). CDR3 coding DNA: TGTGCCAGCAGCCAAGGGGCAGGGAAAGCTTTCTTT. This codes for CASSQGAGKAFF.

The J gene is TRBJ2-5, the V gene TRBV30; 11 bases agree with TRBD2. The V and J ends lost 5 bases and 5 bases, in that order; junction bases with no gene match: 10. Looked up from germline, CDR1 is GTSNPN and CDR2 is SVGIG (reference sequence). This CDR3 spans 15 amino acids. The CDR3 nucleotides are TGTGCCTGGGATAGCGGGAGGGCCATAGGGGAGACCCAGTACTTC. It is translated as CAWDSGRAIGETQYF.

This clone was observed a few times. The genes are TRBV2 and TRBJ2-2; 8 bases match TRBD2. The CDR3 is 14 residues long. V dropped 3 bases and J dropped 5; count of bases not matched to a gene: 2. In germline, CDR1 is SNHLY, CDR2 FYNNEI. The CDR3 is CASSDGTRTGELFF. The CDR3 coding sequence is TGTGCCAGCAGTGACGGGACTAGGACCGGGGAGCTGTTTTTT. The complete variable domain, with remaining parts taken from reference TRBV2 and TRBJ2-2, reads EPEVTQTPSHQVTQMGQEVILRCVPISNHLYFYWYRQILGQKVEFLVSFYNNEISEKSEIFDDQFSVERPDGSNFTLKIRSTKLEDSAMYFCASSDGTRTGELFFGEGSRLTVL.

This clone occurred a few times. This chain connects TRBV7-8 to TRBJ2-7; D is unresolved. Germline assignment: CDR1 SGHVS and CDR2 FQNEAQ. V was clipped by 4 bases and J by 1 base, with 8 bases between them. The length of the CDR3 is 13 residues. The CDR3 DNA reads TGTGCCAGCAGCTCTCAGGAATCCTACGAGCAGTACGTC. This translates into CASSSQESYEQYV.

V gene TRBV29-1 combines with J gene TRBJ2-1; D unresolved. CDR3 length: 13 amino acids. Between the trimmed V and J ends, which lost 3 bases and 4 bases, there was a span of 10 bases. Germline V gives CDR1 SQVTM, CDR2 ANQGSEA. CDR3 amino acids: CSVDPHSYNEQFF. For the CDR3, the DNA is TGCAGCGTTGATCCGCACAGTTACAATGAGCAGTTCTTC.

The chain recombines TRBV10-3 with TRBJ2-7; no reliable D call. CDR3 length: 12 amino acids. The V gene lost 3 bases and the J gene lost 9 bases, with 12 bases spanning the gap. Germline V gene sequence: CDR1 ENHRY, CDR2 SYGVKD. The CDR3 reads CAISDTASLQYF. As DNA, the CDR3 is TGTGCCATCAGTGATACTGCTAGTTTGCAGTACTTC.

The chain joins TRBV7-3 to TRBJ2-1, with TRBD1 matching 7 bases. With 2 bases clipped from V and 6 bases from J, the junction kept 4 bases outside the gene matches. CDR1 SGHTA and CDR2 FQGTGA come from the germline V gene. This CDR3 has 14 amino acids. The CDR3 sequence: CASSLQSGGNEQFF. DNA for the CDR3: TGTGCCAGCAGCTTACAATCAGGGGGCAATGAGCAGTTCTTC.

The J gene is TRBJ2-7, the V gene TRBV5-1, with D perhaps TRBD1 (5 bases). Germline loops: CDR1 SGHRS, CDR2 YFSETQ. This CDR3 has 14 amino acids. The V end lost 2 bases, the J end lost 3 bases, and 12 bases lay between the germline ends. For the CDR3, the DNA is TGCGCCAGCAGCTTTCAAGGGGATCTCTACGAGCAGTACTTC. The encoded protein is CASSFQGDLYEQYF.

The J gene is TRBJ2-5, the V gene TRBV3-1 (or the pseudogene TRBV3-2), with 9 nucleotides matching TRBD2. The CDR3 consists of 15 residues. CDR1 LGHDT and CDR2 YNNKEL come from the germline V gene (reference sequence). With 2 bases clipped from V and 2 bases from J, the junction kept 3 bases outside the gene matches. In DNA, the CDR3 is TGTGCCAGCAGCCAACTGGGACTAGCACAAGAGACCCAGTACTTC. Amino acid sequence: CASSQLGLAQETQYF.

The chain joins TRBV7-2 to TRBJ2-1; 8 bases are a match to TRBD2. Germline V gene lookup returns CDR1 SGHTA and CDR2 FQGNSA. This CDR3 is built from 15 residues. Trimming removed 5 bases from V and 2 bases from J; junction bases left unmatched: 5. The CDR3 nucleotides are TGTGCCAGCAGCCCGGGGGGGGGAACCTACAATGAGCAGTTCTTC. It encodes CASSPGGGTYNEQFF.

The J gene is TRBJ2-7, the V gene TRBV6-5, with 10 positions matching TRBD1. Germline CDR1 MNHEY, CDR2 SVGAGI. The V and J ends lost 6 bases and 3 bases, in that order; junction bases with no gene match: 2. This CDR3 has 13 residues. The CDR3 loop is CASRGQGFYEQYV. DNA for the CDR3: TGTGCCAGCAGGGGACAGGGGTTCTACGAGCAGTACGTC.

The chain carries TRBV2 and TRBJ2-2, with D possibly matching TRBD2 (6 bases). The ends were cut back, 11 bases at V and 1 base at J, with 14 bases in the middle. Germline V CDR1 and CDR2: SNHLY, FYNNEI. CDR3 length: 14 residues. The CDR3 region has the DNA TGTGCCGGAGGGAGTAGCGGGAACACCGGGGAGCTGTTTTTT. This encodes CAGGSSGNTGELFF.

The V and J genes are TRBV2 and TRBJ2-5, with TRBD1 matching over 7 bases. The CDR3 spans 15 residues. J was trimmed by 7 bases and V by 4 bases; bases with no gene match: 12. Germline V gives CDR1 SNHLY, CDR2 FYNNEI. The CDR3 coding sequence is TGTGCCAGCAGTGGAGGGACAGACCCGCCGGGGACCCAGTACTTC. This encodes CASSGGTDPPGTQYF.

This clone was seen repeatedly, ten times or more. DNA of the CDR3: TGTGCCAGCAACCCGACAGGGGGCACCTACGAGCAGTACGTC. It specifies CASNPTGGTYEQYV. The rearrangement links TRBV5-6 to TRBJ2-7; 10 bases match TRBD1. Trimming at V came to 6 bases and at J to 2 bases, leaving 5 bases not matched to a gene. Germline-derived CDR1 and CDR2 are SGHDT and YYEEEE. This CDR3 is built from 14 residues.

The genes are TRBV25-1 and TRBJ2-1, with 7 bases fitting TRBD1. The V gene's germline CDR1 is MGHDK and CDR2 SYGVNS. The CDR3 is 14 residues long. J lost 7 bases, V lost 2 bases, and 5 bases had no gene match. CDR3 residues: CASSEVGRGNEQFF. CDR3 DNA: TGTGCCAGCAGTGAAGTTGGCAGGGGGAATGAGCAGTTCTTC.

The chain couples TRBV9 to TRBJ2-1, with a tentative D call TRBD2 (6 bases). CDR3 length: 18 residues. Trimming cost V 4 bases and J 2 bases, with 22 bases left between them. From germline, CDR1 is SGDLS and CDR2 YYNGEE. The CDR3 spells CASSPRGDGGDPYNEQFF. In DNA form, the CDR3 reads TGTGCCAGCAGCCCGAGAGGGGACGGGGGAGACCCCTACAATGAGCAGTTCTTC.

This chain connects TRBV5-6 to TRBJ2-5; D remains ambiguous. This CDR3 contains 14 residues. The germline CDR1 and CDR2 sequences are SGHDT and YYEEEE. Deletions cut 0 bases from V and 4 bases from J, with 10 bases between. The CDR3 sequence is CASSLDPRAETQYF. CDR3 DNA: TGTGCCAGCAGCTTGGATCCAAGAGCAGAGACCCAGTACTTC.

The J gene is TRBJ2-1, the V gene TRBV21-1; the table's TRBD2 call for D was not verified on the DNA. TRBV21-1 is a pseudogene locus. The CDR3 has 16 amino acids. CDR3 in DNA: TGTGCCAGCAGCCGAGCCCTACCGAGCTCCTACAATGAGCAGTTCTTC. It specifies CASSRALPSSYNEQFF.

This chain links TRBV3-1 (or the pseudogene TRBV3-2) with TRBJ1-1; D unclear. CDR3 length equals 15 residues. The germline CDR1 and CDR2 sequences are LGHDT and YNNKEL (reference sequence). Trimming took off 4 bases at V and 7 bases at J, with 19 bases between the two ends. The CDR3 region is CASSPIGGRVSEAFF. In nucleotides, the CDR3 is TGTGCCAGCAGCCCCATCGGAGGCCGGGTTAGTGAAGCTTTCTTT.

The rearrangement links TRBV5-6 to TRBJ2-5; D not certain. In germline, CDR1 is SGHDT, CDR2 YYEEEE. V was pared by 4 bases and J by 4 bases, with 8 bases between. The CDR3 is 12 amino acids. CDR3 bases: TGTGCCAGCAGCATATGGAGAGAGACCCAGTACTTC. Encoded protein: CASSIWRETQYF.

The chain joins TRBV18 to TRBJ2-1; a weak D match, TRBD2 (5 bases). V lost 3 bases and J lost 8, with 5 bases in between. The CDR3 sequence is 11 residues long. Germline CDR1 reads KGHSH; CDR2 reads LQKENI. CDR3 DNA sequence: TGTGCCAGCTCACCGCGGGATGAGCAGTTCTTC. Translation gives CASSPRDEQFF.

The chain uses TRBV19 and TRBJ2-1, with 8 positions matching TRBD2. The CDR3 runs to 17 residues. Germline V CDR1 and CDR2: LNHDA, SQIVND (reference sequence). J lost 0 bases, V lost 6 bases, and 10 bases had no gene match. The CDR3 sequence: CASSPSRGGSSYNEQFF. The CDR3 DNA sequence: TGTGCCAGTAGCCCCTCTCGGGGGGGGAGCTCCTACAATGAGCAGTTCTTC.